The table lists the clone carrying this TCR beta chain with a few counts. Its antigen is as yet unknown. CDR3 length equals 12 residues. V lost 5 bases, J lost 7 bases, and 5 bases stayed unmatched. The germline CDR1 and CDR2 sequences are MNHNY and SVGAGI (reference sequence). Investigators excluded patients with uncontrolled infection, other autoimmune disease, pregnancy or lactation. Every diagnosis used clinical symptoms, serum thyroxine and TRAb, thyroid ultrasound and orbital computed tomography. This sample is part of a study of T cells in Graves' hyperthyroidism and ophthalmopathy. Findings and caveats of the study: Expanded thyroid clonotypes (above 0.001) were mostly also found in blood. The model made its ophthalmopathy prediction, and onset followed a median roughly six months later.

Amplification targeted TCR beta CDR3 regions from RNA transcripts. In the first-round RT-PCR of the TCR CDR3, the HTBI primer set was used. TCRdb re-analysed the multiplex PCR reads in MiXCR, keeping a single row per CDR3 protein. The data show hundreds of thousands of distinct CDR3 sequences, 38% seen once. The sequencing sample was made of blood. The chain carries TRBV6-6 and TRBJ2-7, with 7 bases lining up with TRBD2. The TCR was taken from a man younger than 30 with Graves' hyperthyroidism. The CDR3 nucleotides read TGTGCCAGCAGTGAGGGAGGGCGGGAGCAGTACTTC. This codes for CASSEGGREQYF.